A selection of T cell receptor beta chains follows, all from one sample in a study of control samples from healthy donors and cancer patients. The repertoire was sequenced with immunoSEQ multiplex PCR; TCRdb's copy has only in-frame clones and lacks some. The data contain 100,000 to 120,000 clones, 88% of them seen just once; the ten biggest clones take up approximately 3.7%. The sequenced sample consisted of PBMCs. The receptors derive from a woman aged 60-75 years with lung cancer. The CDR3 runs from the conserved cysteine through the conserved F or W. A D gene is named only where the DNA matches it firmly. Expanded clones are given a class, and other clones once, few, many or no size at all.

DNA	CDR3	J	D	V	size
TGTGCCAGCAGCCAGGTGGAGACTAGGGGAGGCAATGAGCAGTTCTTC	CASSQVETRGGNEQFF	TRBJ2-1	NA	TRBV4-2	NA
TGTGCCAGCCAAGCGGGAGGCGGGCAGTTCTTC	CASQAGGGQFF	TRBJ2-1	TRBD2	TRBV11-3	NA
TGTGCCAGCAGTGAAGCGAGGCCAGGGGTACAGCCCCAGCATTTT	CASSEARPGVQPQHF	TRBJ1-5	NA	TRBV2	NA
TGTGCCAGCAGCTTGGCCGGGACAGCAAATCAGCCCCAGCATTTT	CASSLAGTANQPQHF	TRBJ1-5	TRBD1	TRBV5-6	NA
TGCGCCAGCAGCGCTGACAGGGTGGGGCAAGAGACCCAGTACTTC	CASSADRVGQETQYF	TRBJ2-5	TRBD1	TRBV5-1	NA
TGCAGCGTTGGTGAGGGGGCTAAGGACACTGAAGCTTTCTTT	CSVGEGAKDTEAFF	TRBJ1-1	TRBD1	TRBV29-1	once
TGTGCCAGCAGCCCCCGAGGCTCAGGGGACATCTATGGCTACACCTTC	CASSPRGSGDIYGYTF	TRBJ1-2	NA	TRBV13	NA
TGTGCCAGTATGGACAGGGGAGGCAATCAGCCCCAGCATTTT	CASMDRGGNQPQHF	TRBJ1-5	TRBD1	TRBV19	NA
TGTGCCAGCAGTTCGACAGGGAACTATGGCTACACCTTC	CASSSTGNYGYTF	TRBJ1-2	TRBD1	TRBV6-5	NA
TGTGCCAGCCATCTTAGCCAATACGAGCAGTACTTC	CASHLSQYEQYF	TRBJ2-7	NA	TRBV5-4	once
TGTGCCAGCAGCCAAGTTGGCCAGGGGGCTTCCTCCTACAATGAGCAGTTCTTC	CASSQVGQGASSYNEQFF	TRBJ2-1	TRBD1	TRBV4-2	NA
TGTGCCTGGAGTAACCTAAGTCTGGGACTAGCGGGAGAGAGCTCCTACGAGCAGTACTTC	CAWSNLSLGLAGESSYEQYF	TRBJ2-7	TRBD2	TRBV30	NA
TGCGCCAGCAGCCAAGATGGGGGACAGGGGGCCGATACGCAGTATTTT	CASSQDGGQGADTQYF	TRBJ2-3	TRBD1	TRBV4-3	NA
TGTGCTAGCAGCCCGGACAGGGGGAGCGAGCAGTACTTC	CASSPDRGSEQYF	TRBJ2-7	TRBD1	TRBV7-7	NA
TGTGCCAGTAGTATCGGGGGACTCTCTGAAGCTTTCTTT	CASSIGGLSEAFF	TRBJ1-1	NA	TRBV19	once
TGTGCCAGCAGCCAACAGGGGGAAATTAGCACCGGGGAGCTGTTTTTT	CASSQQGEISTGELFF	TRBJ2-2	TRBD1	TRBV7-3	NA
TGTGCCAGCTTCTACAGGGGGCTCACTGAAGCTTTCTTT	CASFYRGLTEAFF	TRBJ1-1	TRBD1	TRBV5-5	NA
TGTGCCAGCAGCATAACAGGGGTGGTAGATACGCAGTATTTT	CASSITGVVDTQYF	TRBJ2-3	TRBD1	TRBV7-3	NA
TGTGCCAGCAGCTTGGGGGTAGCGGGGGGCACAGATACGCAGTATTTT	CASSLGVAGGTDTQYF	TRBJ2-3	TRBD2	TRBV7-9	NA
TGTGCCAGCAGCAAAGCCGGGGTTTTGAACACTGAAGCTTTCTTT	CASSKAGVLNTEAFF	TRBJ1-1	NA	TRBV21-1	NA
TGTGCCAGCAGCTTCCTAGCGGGAGCGTTGATAGATACGCAGTATTTT	CASSFLAGALIDTQYF	TRBJ2-3	TRBD2	TRBV11-3	NA
TGTGCCAGCAGCTTAGAAGGGGGCAGGGACATTCAGTACTTC	CASSLEGGRDIQYF	TRBJ2-4	TRBD1	TRBV13	NA
TGTGCCAGCAGCTTAGTTGGCGGCGGGGGCACTGAAGCTTTCTTT	CASSLVGGGGTEAFF	TRBJ1-1	NA	TRBV11-3	NA
TGTGCCAGCAGCTCGACCCTAGCGGGAGGGGGTACCGGGGAGCTGTTTTTT	CASSSTLAGGGTGELFF	TRBJ2-2	TRBD2	TRBV7-3	few
TGTGCCAGCAGCTTGGACCAGGGCCCCTACGAGCAGTACTTC	CASSLDQGPYEQYF	TRBJ2-7	NA	TRBV5-4	NA
TGTGCCAGCAGCTCCCTAGCGGGAACTTCTTACGAGCAGTACTTC	CASSSLAGTSYEQYF	TRBJ2-7	TRBD2	TRBV7-9	NA
TGCGCCAGCAGCGGCGGACTAGCGGGCCGCACAGATACGCAGTATTTT	CASSGGLAGRTDTQYF	TRBJ2-3	TRBD2	TRBV4-3	NA
TGTGCCAGCAGCGTAGATCCGGAGAACACTGAAGCTTTCTTT	CASSVDPENTEAFF	TRBJ1-1	NA	TRBV9	NA
TGCGCCAGCAGCTTGGCAGGGGGCAATAATTCACCCCTCCACTTT	CASSLAGGNNSPLHF	TRBJ1-6	TRBD1	TRBV5-1	once
TGTGCCTCCTCAACAGGGATGAACTATGGCTACACCTTC	CASSTGMNYGYTF	TRBJ1-2	NA	TRBV6-5	NA
TGCGCCAGCAGCTTGGGGGTTCTAGCGGGAACCGGGGAGCTGTTTTTT	CASSLGVLAGTGELFF	TRBJ2-2	TRBD2	TRBV5-1	NA
TGTGCCATCAGTGAGTCGGCTGAGGGCAATCAGCCCCAGCATTTT	CAISESAEGNQPQHF	TRBJ1-5	NA	TRBV10-3	NA
TGTGCCAGCAGCAGAGACAGGGTCGGCAATCAGCCCCAGCATTTT	CASSRDRVGNQPQHF	TRBJ1-5	TRBD1	TRBV7-9	NA
TGTGCCAGCAGCCCGACAGTCTCTACAGATACGCAGTATTTT	CASSPTVSTDTQYF	TRBJ2-3	NA	TRBV7-3	once
TGTGCCATCAGTGAGTCCCGGCAGGGGAAAAACTATGGCTACACCTTC	CAISESRQGKNYGYTF	TRBJ1-2	NA	TRBV10-3	few
TGTGCCAGCACCCGACAGGGGTGGGGGAATGAGCAGTTCTTC	CASTRQGWGNEQFF	TRBJ2-1	TRBD1	TRBV6-6	NA
TGCGCCAGCAGTCAGGAGGGGTTTCCTATGAACACTGAAGCTTTCTTT	CASSQEGFPMNTEAFF	TRBJ1-1	NA	TRBV23-1	few
TGTGCCAGCAGCGTCCCGGGACAGGGACACACCATATATTTT	CASSVPGQGHTIYF	TRBJ1-3	TRBD1	TRBV28	NA
TGTGCCTGGAGTTCAGGGAGCAGCTATGGCTACACCTTC	CAWSSGSSYGYTF	TRBJ1-2	NA	TRBV30	NA
TGCAGCGTTGAAGGACAGGACCTCTACGAGCAGTACTTC	CSVEGQDLYEQYF	TRBJ2-7	NA	TRBV29-1	NA
TGTGCCAGCAGCGCTGGGACAGGGGGCCGGAATGAGCAGTTCTTC	CASSAGTGGRNEQFF	TRBJ2-1	TRBD1	TRBV7-3	NA
TGTGCCAGCAGCCAAGAGGGGGTAATTTTGTTCTTC	CASSQEGVILFF	TRBJ2-1	NA	TRBV3-1/TRBV3-2	NA
TGCGCCAGCAGCTTGGTAGGGGGTACTCAGGAGACCCAGTACTTC	CASSLVGGTQETQYF	TRBJ2-5	NA	TRBV5-1	NA
TGTGCCAGCGGTAAACAGGGTATCACTGAAGCTTTCTTT	CASGKQGITEAFF	TRBJ1-1	NA	TRBV6-5	NA
TGTGCCAGCAGTGAATCCGGGGGGAGAAAACTGTTTTTT	CASSESGGRKLFF	TRBJ1-4	NA	TRBV6-1	NA
TGTGCCACCAGTGATTCTCTGACAGGGGCCGATGAGCAGTTCTTC	CATSDSLTGADEQFF	TRBJ2-1	TRBD1	TRBV24-1	once
TGTGCCAGCAGCACAGGGGGTACTCAAGAGACCCAGTACTTC	CASSTGGTQETQYF	TRBJ2-5	TRBD1	TRBV5-4	NA
TGTGCCAGCAGTGATCGGGGGAATGAGCAGTTCTTC	CASSDRGNEQFF	TRBJ2-1	NA	TRBV6-4	NA
TGTGCCAGCAGTGCACTAGTTCTCAAGCAGTACTTC	CASSALVLKQYF	TRBJ2-7	NA	TRBV2	NA
TGTGCCACCAGGGGGAGCGGGAACACCGGGGAGCTGTTTTTT	CATRGSGNTGELFF	TRBJ2-2	NA	TRBV24-1	once
TGTGCCAGCAGTCAAGGGGGGGGGCCGCAAGAGCAGTACTTC	CASSQGGGPQEQYF	TRBJ2-7	NA	TRBV3-1/TRBV3-2	few
TGTGCCAGCAGTTACGGACTAGCGGGGGCCACAGATACGCAGTATTTT	CASSYGLAGATDTQYF	TRBJ2-3	TRBD2	TRBV6-2/TRBV6-3	NA
TGCACCAGCAGCCAAGAAAGGGGGACGCCCTTCGAGGCTGAAGCTTTCTTT	CTSSQERGTPFEAEAFF	TRBJ1-1	NA	TRBV1	NA
TGTGCCAGCTCACCGACGACGAGCACTGAAGCTTTCTTT	CASSPTTSTEAFF	TRBJ1-1	NA	TRBV18	few
TGTGCCAGCAGTGACACAGGGGGCGGTCAGCCCCAGCATTTT	CASSDTGGGQPQHF	TRBJ1-5	TRBD1	TRBV6-1	NA